This T cell receptor (beta chain) was captured by sequencing in a study of blood T cell repertoires in COVID-19. Study overall: T cells, B-cell-depleted T cells, or PBMCs supplied cDNA or gDNA.

Study processing details: Quantification of nucleated cells was approximated via reference gene primer amplification. Data came from immunoSEQ multiplex PCR; TCRdb stores just in-frame clones and leaves some out. V and J calls and clone size are as listed in that table; D and trimming were resolved from the DNA. The repertoire holds 320,000 or so clones, about 90% seen once, with more than 0.8% in the top ten. This clone occurred a few times. Sequenced input: PBMCs or T cells enriched from blood (not recorded which). The sequence was collected from a woman in her thirties who had recovered from COVID-19.

The CDR3 spells CASSPPRGGVSIPTYEQYF. CDR3 DNA: TGTGCCAGCAGCCCCCCCCGGGGTGGGGTGTCCATCCCTACCTACGAGCAGTACTTC. This sequence joins TRBV7-9 and TRBJ2-7; perhaps TRBD2 as D (5 bases). Trimming left V 5 bases short and J 2 bases short, with 28 bases between. The CDR3 covers 19 residues. CDR1 SEHNR and CDR2 FQNEAQ come from the germline V gene (reference sequence).